The 10 T cell receptor beta chains reported below all come from one sample, sequenced in a study of PD-L1 blockade in urothelial cancer. TCRdb keeps only in-frame clones here, not all; method: immunoSEQ multiplex PCR. The sample has tens of thousands of clones; almost 85% are singletons. The source was PBMCs, collected around atezolizumab (anti-PD-L1) treatment. These receptors originate from a man in his 70s with urothelial cancer.

Points on this clone: Other DNA sequences in the same sample also yield this CDR3. The chain couples TRBV2 to TRBJ2-7; D call uncertain. Germline V gene sequence: CDR1 SNHLY, CDR2 FYNNEI. Trimming pared 1 base from V and 1 base from J, leaving 8 bases between. CDR3 size: 14 residues. CDR3 sequence: CASSEGSLSYEQYF. The CDR3 bases are TGTGCCAGCAGTGAAGGCAGTTTATCCTACGAGCAGTACTTC.

For the CDR3, the DNA is TGCAGCGGACAACTAGCGGGAGGCCCGTCGGTTACGCAGTATTTT. Protein product: CSGQLAGGPSVTQYF. The rearrangement links TRBV29-1 to TRBJ2-3; 12 positions agree with TRBD2. Unmatched junction bases numbered 13, after V lost 7 bases and J lost 8 bases. Per germline, CDR1 SQVTM and CDR2 ANQGSEA. This CDR3 has 15 residues.

V is TRBV29-1 and J is TRBJ2-1; D perhaps matches TRBD1 (5 bases). Deletions cut 0 bases from V and 7 bases from J, with 16 bases between. The CDR3 extends over 15 amino acids. Germline V CDR1 and CDR2: SQVTM, ANQGSEA. The CDR3 loop is CSVEDRWQGQNEQFF. The CDR3, as DNA: TGCAGCGTTGAAGATAGGTGGCAGGGCCAGAATGAGCAGTTCTTC.

The chain has TRBV4-1 and TRBJ2-1; D may be TRBD2 (5 bases). Germline V gene data show CDR1 as MGHRA and CDR2 as YSYEKL. CDR3 length equals 17 residues. V lost 2 bases to trimming and J lost 9 bases, with 23 bases between them. The CDR3 spells CASSQLDTLAKGAEQFF. DNA of the CDR3: TGCGCCAGCAGCCAATTAGACACCCTAGCCAAGGGCGCTGAGCAGTTCTTC.

This clone was detected only a few times. The V call is TRBV4-1, the J call TRBJ1-2; D is unresolved. V was cut by 5 bases and J by 4 bases, with 11 bases left in between. Germline V gene sequence: CDR1 MGHRA, CDR2 YSYEKL. The CDR3 spans 13 residues. This CDR3 reads CASSTTEGYGYTF. The CDR3 nucleotides read TGCGCCAGCAGCACAACGGAGGGCTATGGCTACACCTTC.

This clone came up a few times. The chain links TRBV5-1 to TRBJ2-1; TRBD2 aligns across 7 bases. Trimming removed 7 bases from V and 5 bases from J; junction bases left unmatched: 6. The germline V gene encodes CDR1 SGHRS and CDR2 YFSETQ. The CDR3 runs to 13 residues. CDR3 amino acids: CASGRERHNEQFF. The CDR3 coding sequence is TGCGCCAGCGGGCGGGAGCGCCACAATGAGCAGTTCTTC. The variable domain in full, completed from reference TRBV5-1 and TRBJ2-1, reads KAGVTQTPRYLIKTRGQQVTLSCSPISGHRSVSWYQQTPGQGLQFLFEYFSETQRNKGNFPGRFSGRQFSNSRSEMNVSTLELGDSALYLCASGRERHNEQFFGPGTRLTVL.

V gene TRBV6-1 combines with J gene TRBJ1-2; no clear D. Germline V gene lookup returns CDR1 MNHNS and CDR2 SASEGT. Trimming pared 0 bases from V and 1 base from J, leaving 12 bases between. The CDR3 has 16 amino acids. The CDR3 loop reads CASSEAHNAVNYGYTF. As DNA, the CDR3 is TGTGCCAGCAGTGAAGCGCATAATGCGGTTAACTATGGCTACACCTTC.

The rearrangement uses TRBV2 and TRBJ2-1; 8 bases map to TRBD2. Germline lookup yields CDR1 SNHLY and CDR2 FYNNEI. This CDR3 contains 16 residues. With V trimmed by 1 base and J by 6 bases, 8 bases remained unmatched. In DNA form, the CDR3 reads TGTGCCAGCAGTGAAGGGAGCGGGAGTTTTGCCAATGAGCAGTTCTTC. It specifies CASSEGSGSFANEQFF.

The rearrangement links TRBV6-1 to TRBJ1-1; D is unclear. V shed 5 bases and J shed 0 bases, with 10 bases lying between them. The germline CDR1 and CDR2 sequences are MNHNS and SASEGT. This CDR3 comprises 14 residues. The CDR3 reads CASSSEGLNTEAFF. DNA for the CDR3: TGTGCCAGCAGTAGCGAAGGCCTGAACACTGAAGCTTTCTTT.

This chain joins TRBV29-1 and TRBJ2-7, with D uncertain. With 3 bases removed from V and 2 bases from J, the gap between germline ends came to 8 bases. The CDR3 contains 12 residues. CDR1 and CDR2 (germline): SQVTM, ANQGSEA. This CDR3 is CSVERMAYEQYF. The DNA of the CDR3 is TGCAGCGTTGAGCGGATGGCCTACGAGCAGTACTTC.